The next 13 T cell receptor beta chains were all read from a single sample in a study of shared clonotypes between healthy human individuals. This table comes from immunoSEQ multiplex PCR, and its TCRdb copy is limited to in-frame clones, with some not included. The sample lists hundreds of thousands of clones, about three quarters seen once, with 13% in the top ten. Sample: PBMCs. These receptors originate from a woman aged 40 to 50 in good health. Some clones in this sample may be carry-over from other donors' samples.

The chain couples TRBV2 to TRBJ2-1, with D possibly called TRBD1 or TRBD2 (5 bases each). The V end was cut by 4 bases, the J end by 4 bases, with 14 bases between. This CDR3 is 15 amino acids long. From germline, CDR1 is SNHLY and CDR2 FYNNEI. CDR3 in amino acids: CASSVRGVNYNEQFF. The CDR3 DNA reads as TGTGCCAGCAGTGTTCGAGGGGTCAATTACAATGAGCAGTTCTTC.

The chain combines TRBV5-8 with TRBJ2-5; TRBD2 might be the D (5 bases). Germline V gene sequence: CDR1 SGHTS, CDR2 YDEGEE. V gave up 0 bases and J gave up 2 bases, with 14 bases separating them. This CDR3 is built from 16 residues. DNA of the CDR3: TGTGCCAGCAGCTTGGAAGGATCCTCGGGGCAAGAGACCCAGTACTTC. Encoded protein: CASSLEGSSGQETQYF.

The genes are TRBV5-6 and TRBJ1-3, with no clear D. The germline V gene encodes CDR1 SGHDT and CDR2 YYEEEE. The CDR3 is 15 amino acids. Trimming cost V 0 bases and J 0 bases, with 7 bases left between them. The CDR3 reads CASSLGLSSGNTIYF. The CDR3 DNA sequence: TGTGCCAGCAGCTTGGGGCTTAGCTCTGGAAACACCATATATTTT.

This rearrangement joins TRBV18 to TRBJ2-2, with 9 bases that match TRBD1. CDR3 length: 14 residues. V was clipped by 3 bases and J by 9 bases; unmatched bases: 5. Germline CDR1 reads KGHSH; CDR2 reads LQKENI. CDR3 amino acids: CASSPEGQGRELFF. The CDR3 coding sequence is TGTGCCAGCTCACCCGAGGGACAGGGCAGGGAGCTGTTTTTT.

For this clone: The limits of the CDR3 on the DNA are not certain, so only TCRdb's listed CDR3 is given. The rearrangement links TRBV6-6 to TRBJ1-1; the table assigns TRBD1, which was not confirmed against the DNA. CDR1 and CDR2 from the germline V gene are MNHNY and SVGAGI (reference sequence). The CDR3 sequence runs 15 residues, both termini included. CDR3 in amino acids: CASSLSGVPNTEAFF.

As concerns this clone: A much larger clone sits a single nucleotide away, making a read error possible. The chain couples TRBV5-8 to TRBJ2-5; 9 bases agree with TRBD2. Germline loops: CDR1 SGHTS, CDR2 YDEGEE. This CDR3 is 16 amino acids long. The V gene end was trimmed by 3 bases and the J gene end by 5 bases; junction bases not matched to a gene: 11. The CDR3 loop reads CASSSTEAGGRETQYF. The DNA of the CDR3 is TGTGCCAGCAGCTCGACTGAAGCGGGAGGAAGGGAGACCCAGTACTTC.

This clone was observed a single time. Compared with germline, one end of the junction differs, possibly owing to a read error. Other DNA sequences in this sample translate to the same CDR3. The chain is built from TRBV10-3 and TRBJ1-4, with TRBD1 matching over 11 bases. The CDR3 is 20 residues long. Germline values: CDR1 ENHRY, CDR2 SYGVKD. CDR3 in DNA: TGCGCCATCAGTGAGTCGAGATATCGCTGGACAGGGGGCGTGAGGGAAAAACTGTTTTTT. This gives the protein CAISESRYRWTGGVREKLFF.

The chain has TRBV6-6 and TRBJ1-4; D is unclear. This CDR3 has 11 residues. CDR1 MNHNY and CDR2 SVGAGI come from the germline V gene (reference sequence). Trimming stripped 4 bases from V and 8 bases from J, with 5 bases between. The CDR3 DNA is TGTGCCAGCAGTTCGGTGGAAAAACTGTTTTTT. It encodes CASSSVEKLFF.

J is TRBJ2-5 and V is TRBV18, with 10 bases that match TRBD1. The V gene's germline CDR1 is KGHSH and CDR2 LQKENI. The CDR3 length is 13 residues. V was pared by 3 bases and J by 11 bases, with 6 bases of the junction left unmatched. The CDR3 DNA sequence: TGTGCCAGCTCACCCGGGACAGGGGAGAGACAGTACTTC. Encoded protein: CASSPGTGERQYF.

The chain employs TRBV4-2 and TRBJ1-1; D remains unclear. The ends were cut back, 0 bases at V and 1 base at J, with 12 bases in the middle. Germline V gene data show CDR1 as LGHNA and CDR2 as YNFKEQ. The CDR3 covers 16 residues. The CDR3 DNA is TGTGCCAGCAGCCAAGATCGGTACAGAGAGAACACTGAAGCTTTCTTT. Translated, it gives CASSQDRYRENTEAFF.

This chain connects TRBV11-3 to TRBJ2-5; D is perhaps TRBD1 or TRBD2 (5 bases each). The CDR3 has 13 residues. CDR1 SGHNT and CDR2 YENEEA come from the germline V gene. The V gene lost 5 bases and the J gene lost 9 bases, with 16 bases spanning the gap. CDR3 protein: CASSLGDQGAQYF. The DNA for the CDR3 is TGTGCCAGCAGCCTTGGGGACCAAGGGGCCCAGTACTTC.

The rearrangement links TRBV28 to TRBJ2-1; 9 bases line up with TRBD2. Looked up from germline, CDR1 is MDHEN and CDR2 is SYDVKM. The V and J ends lost 0 bases and 5 bases, in that order; junction bases with no gene match: 2. The CDR3 length is 15 residues. CDR3 coding DNA: TGTGCCAGCAGTTTATGGAGACTAGCGGACAATGAGCAGTTCTTC. This translates into CASSLWRLADNEQFF. Combining the CDR3 with reference TRBV28 and TRBJ2-1 gives the whole variable domain DVKVTQSSRYLVKRTGEKVFLECVQDMDHENMFWYRQDPGLGLRLIYFSYDVKMKEKGDIPEGYSVSREKKERFSLILESASTNQTSMYLCASSLWRLADNEQFFGPGTRLTVL.

This clone was seen repeatedly, ten times or more. This sequence joins TRBV28 and TRBJ1-4, with D perhaps TRBD1 (6 bases). This CDR3 has 15 residues. Between the trimmed V and J ends, which lost 6 bases and 4 bases, there was a span of 15 bases. CDR1 and CDR2 from the germline V gene are MDHEN and SYDVKM. CDR3 in DNA: TGTGCCAGCAGACCTCACGGACAGCATAATGAAAAACTGTTTTTT. Its protein is CASRPHGQHNEKLFF.